This passage covers 28 T cell receptor beta chains from one sample sequenced in a study of blood T cell repertoires in COVID-19. Data came from immunoSEQ multiplex PCR; TCRdb stores just in-frame clones and leaves some out. Seen here are around 60,000 clones, about 83% observed once, and the top ten hold 9.5% to 13%. Sequencing was carried out using peripheral blood. All receptors derive from a man over 45 with COVID-19, enrolled during active disease.

The CDR3 DNA follows: TGTGCCACCAGTGATTCATGGGGCAGCTATGGCTACACCTTC. Translation: CATSDSWGSYGYTF. This chain joins TRBV24-1 and TRBJ1-2; weak D call: TRBD1 (5 bases). CDR3 length: 14 amino acids. The ends were cut back, 2 bases at V and 4 bases at J, with 10 bases in the middle. From germline, CDR1 is KGHDR and CDR2 SFDVKD.

The chain uses TRBV7-9 and TRBJ1-4, with 8 bases lining up with TRBD1. V dropped 4 bases and J dropped 7; count of bases not matched to a gene: 5. CDR3 length: 14 residues. The germline CDR1 and CDR2 sequences are SEHNR and FQNEAQ (reference sequence). The CDR3 sequence: CASSSRQGSEKLFF. The CDR3 region has the DNA TGTGCCAGCAGCTCCCGACAGGGGAGTGAAAAACTGTTTTTT.

CDR3 coding DNA: TGTGCCAGCAGCGTCGGCTTGGTTAGGGGGCAGCCCCAGCATTTT. It is translated as CASSVGLVRGQPQHF. The chain links TRBV9 to TRBJ1-5; TRBD1 might be the D (6 bases). V shed 2 bases and J shed 7 bases, with 16 bases lying between them. CDR1 SGDLS and CDR2 YYNGEE come from the germline V gene. There are 15 residues in the CDR3.

V is TRBV24-1 and J is TRBJ2-3; 8 bases line up with TRBD2. CDR3 length: 17 residues. The germline V gene encodes CDR1 KGHDR and CDR2 SFDVKD. V dropped 3 bases and J dropped 0; count of bases not matched to a gene: 7. The CDR3 DNA follows: TGTGCCACCAGTGATCTGGCTAGCGGGTACAGCACAGATACGCAGTATTTT. Amino acids: CATSDLASGYSTDTQYF.

This rearrangement joins TRBV6-1 to TRBJ2-1, with D perhaps matching TRBD2 (5 bases). Trimming removed 1 base at V and 8 bases at J, with 15 bases between. Germline V lookup: CDR1 MNHNS, CDR2 SASEGT. This CDR3 has 15 amino acids. CDR3 amino acids: CASSEGTLRADEQFF. The CDR3 nucleotides read TGTGCCAGCAGTGAAGGGACCCTCAGAGCGGATGAGCAGTTCTTC.

The chain combines TRBV6-5 with TRBJ1-4, with a weak D call TRBD1 (5 bases). The CDR3 length is 14 residues. Trimming left V 5 bases short and J 5 bases short, with 12 bases between. The germline V gene encodes CDR1 MNHEY and CDR2 SVGAGI. The CDR3 region is CASSRGLVNEKLFF. CDR3 in DNA: TGTGCCAGCAGTCGGGGACTAGTAAATGAAAAACTGTTTTTT.

This sequence joins TRBV7-2 and TRBJ2-5, with unresolved D. Per the germline V gene, CDR1 is SGHTA and CDR2 is FQGNSA. The germline V and J ends were trimmed by 2 bases and 1 base, with 23 bases remaining between them. This CDR3 contains 19 residues. The CDR3 sequence: CASSLRFRARPGPQETQYF. CDR3 nucleotide sequence: TGTGCCAGCAGCTTAAGGTTCCGTGCTCGCCCGGGTCCCCAAGAGACCCAGTACTTC.

This clone was counted a single time. The rearrangement links TRBV28 to TRBJ2-7; TRBD1 agrees at 10 bases. V lost 6 bases, J lost 6 bases, and 11 bases stayed unmatched. Looked up from germline, CDR1 is MDHEN and CDR2 is SYDVKM. CDR3 size: 15 residues. The CDR3 nucleotides read TGTGCCAGCAGAGACGCGACAGGGGGCCGTTCCGAGCAGTACTTC. It encodes CASRDATGGRSEQYF.

The rearrangement links TRBV25-1 to TRBJ2-7; TRBD2 matches at 8 bases. Trimming removed 2 bases from V and 6 bases from J; junction bases left unmatched: 15. Germline assignment: CDR1 MGHDK and CDR2 SYGVNS. CDR3 length: 17 amino acids. The CDR3 loop is CASSEEREGPGGAEQYF. The CDR3 DNA is TGTGCCAGCAGTGAAGAAAGGGAGGGACCGGGAGGGGCCGAGCAGTACTTC.

The chain employs TRBV9 and TRBJ2-7; 7 positions agree with TRBD1. The germline V gene has CDR1 SGDLS and CDR2 YYNGEE. V dropped 4 bases and J dropped 0; count of bases not matched to a gene: 4. The length of the CDR3 is 14 residues. The CDR3 DNA sequence: TGTGCCAGCAGCCCCCGGGACAGCTCCTACGAGCAGTACTTC. The encoded protein is CASSPRDSSYEQYF.

This clone occurred once. This chain connects TRBV29-1 to TRBJ1-1, with 8 bases that match TRBD1. The V segment lost 4 bases and the J segment 7 bases; nucleotides outside the gene matches: 5. The CDR3 consists of 12 residues. Germline V gene sequence: CDR1 SQVTM, CDR2 ANQGSEA. The CDR3 coding sequence is TGCAGCGTTGTTCAGGGGGCAATTGAAGCTTTCTTT. Translation gives CSVVQGAIEAFF.

The chain links TRBV25-1 to TRBJ1-4, with D maybe TRBD1 (6 bases). The CDR3 covers 13 residues. CDR1 is MGHDK and CDR2 is SYGVNS in the germline V gene. Trimming removed 1 base at V and 8 bases at J, with 8 bases between. As DNA, the CDR3 is TGTGCCAGCAGTGAATGGCAGGGGGAAAAACTGTTTTTT. Amino acid sequence: CASSEWQGEKLFF.

V is TRBV30 and J is TRBJ2-7; tentative D call: TRBD1 (7 bases). The CDR3 is 14 residues long. The V and J ends lost 6 bases and 2 bases respectively, with 17 bases between them. Germline-derived CDR1 and CDR2 are GTSNPN and SVGIG (reference sequence). CDR3: CACPRAGGPYEQYF. The DNA of the CDR3 is TGTGCCTGCCCGAGGGCAGGGGGGCCCTACGAGCAGTACTTC.

The genes are TRBV27 and TRBJ2-1; 11 bases align to TRBD2. The length of the CDR3 is 15 residues. CDR1 and CDR2 from the germline V gene are MNHEY and SMNVEV (reference sequence). V lost 5 bases, J lost 3 bases, and 3 bases stayed unmatched. CDR3 sequence reads: CASSLAGGGYNEQFF. CDR3 nucleotides: TGTGCCAGCAGTCTAGCGGGAGGAGGCTACAATGAGCAGTTCTTC.

This chain links TRBV28 with TRBJ2-7; 12 bases are a match to TRBD2. Germline V gene sequence: CDR1 MDHEN, CDR2 SYDVKM. The V gene end was trimmed by 5 bases and the J gene end by 2 bases; junction bases not matched to a gene: 10. The CDR3 has 17 residues. The CDR3 bases are TGTGCCAGCAGTAAGGGACTAGCGGGCGCGAATACCTACGAGCAGTACTTC. It translates to CASSKGLAGANTYEQYF.

The CDR3 spells CASGTGSEGYTF. CDR3 DNA: TGCGCCAGTGGGACAGGATCAGAGGGCTACACCTTC. The V gene is TRBV5-1, the J gene TRBJ1-2, with TRBD1 matching 8 bases. The V segment lost 8 bases and the J segment 8 bases; nucleotides outside the gene matches: 8. The CDR3 consists of 12 residues. Germline CDR1 is SGHRS and CDR2 is YFSETQ. Combining the CDR3 with reference TRBV5-1 and TRBJ1-2 gives the whole variable domain KAGVTQTPRYLIKTRGQQVTLSCSPISGHRSVSWYQQTPGQGLQFLFEYFSETQRNKGNFPGRFSGRQFSNSRSEMNVSTLELGDSALYLCASGTGSEGYTFGSGTRLTVV.

This rearrangement joins TRBV4-3 to TRBJ1-2, with a weak D call TRBD1 (6 bases). The germline CDR1 and CDR2 sequences are LGHNA and YSLEER. The CDR3 runs to 15 residues. Trimming cost V 1 base and J 1 base, with 10 bases left between them. In DNA, the CDR3 is TGCGCCAGCAGCCAAGGCGAGGGGGTTAACTATGGCTACACCTTC. Amino acid sequence: CASSQGEGVNYGYTF.

The chain carries TRBV19 and TRBJ2-6; D perhaps matches TRBD1 (5 bases). This CDR3 comprises 15 residues. Between the trimmed V and J ends, which lost 7 bases and 0 bases, there was a span of 10 bases. Germline V gene sequence: CDR1 LNHDA, CDR2 SQIVND (reference sequence). For the CDR3, the DNA is TGTGCCAGTAAGAGTCAGGGCTCTGGGGCCAACGTCCTGACTTTC. This translates into CASKSQGSGANVLTF.

The rearrangement links TRBV6-5 to TRBJ1-2, with 8 bases that match TRBD1. CDR3 length equals 15 residues. V was pared by 6 bases and J by 1 base, with 7 bases of the junction left unmatched. Germline V CDR1 and CDR2: MNHEY, SVGAGI. The CDR3 sequence: CASRRTGTNNYGYTF. In nucleotides, the CDR3 is TGTGCCAGCAGACGGACAGGGACCAATAACTATGGCTACACCTTC.

This clone turned up a few times. The chain couples TRBV11-3 to TRBJ1-2; 7 bases are a match to TRBD1. The germline V gene has CDR1 SGHNT and CDR2 YENEEA. This CDR3 region has 12 residues. V was clipped by 3 bases and J by 6 bases; unmatched bases: 1. The CDR3 spells CASSFTGDGYTF. The CDR3 bases are TGTGCCAGCAGCTTTACAGGGGATGGCTACACCTTC. The full variable domain, with the rest looked up from reference TRBV11-3 and TRBJ1-2, is EAGVVQSPRYKIIEKKQPVAFWCNPISGHNTLYWYLQNLGQGPELLIRYENEEAVDDSQLPKDRFSAERLKGVDSTLKIQPAELGDSAVYLCASSFTGDGYTFGSGTRLTVV.

V and J are TRBV6-6 and TRBJ1-3, with a tentative D call TRBD1 (5 bases). With 5 bases removed from V and 4 bases from J, the gap between germline ends came to 15 bases. This CDR3 is 15 amino acids long. Germline V gene lookup returns CDR1 MNHNY and CDR2 SVGAGI (reference sequence). CDR3 sequence: CASSPPQGPGNTIYF. Here the CDR3 DNA reads TGTGCCAGCAGTCCGCCTCAGGGCCCCGGAAACACCATATATTTT.

The rearrangement links TRBV5-1 to TRBJ2-7; the match to TRBD2 covers 11 bases. CDR3 length: 15 residues. The J segment lost 4 bases and the V segment lost 4 bases, leaving 7 bases of the junction unmatched. Germline CDR1 is SGHRS and CDR2 is YFSETQ. As DNA, the CDR3 is TGCGCCAGCAGCCTAAGATCTAGCGGGGGGTACGAGCAGTACTTC. Translation: CASSLRSSGGYEQYF. The variable domain in full, with the rest retrieved from reference TRBV5-1 and TRBJ2-7, is KAGVTQTPRYLIKTRGQQVTLSCSPISGHRSVSWYQQTPGQGLQFLFEYFSETQRNKGNFPGRFSGRQFSNSRSEMNVSTLELGDSALYLCASSLRSSGGYEQYFGPGTRLTVT.

This clone was picked up a small number of times. The genes are TRBV9 and TRBJ2-7, with 8 bases lining up with TRBD2. This CDR3 spans 18 amino acids. Germline values: CDR1 SGDLS, CDR2 YYNGEE. V shed 4 bases, J shed 0 bases, and the junction held 15 bases outside the gene matches. This CDR3 is CASSLGLAGAWGSYEQYF. Written as DNA, the CDR3 is TGTGCCAGCAGCCTTGGACTAGCCGGAGCTTGGGGCTCCTACGAGCAGTACTTC. The whole variable domain, remainder taken from reference TRBV9 and TRBJ2-7, is DSGVTQTPKHLITATGQRVTLRCSPRSGDLSVYWYQQSLDQGLQFLIQYYNGEERAKGNILERFSAQQFPDLHSELNLSSLELGDSALYFCASSLGLAGAWGSYEQYFGPGTRLTVT.

As DNA, the CDR3 is TGTGCCGCGGCCTTTGGAAACACCATATATTTT. Translating it yields CAAAFGNTIYF. The chain couples TRBV10-3 to TRBJ1-3; no reliable D call. The germline V gene has CDR1 ENHRY and CDR2 SYGVKD. There are 11 residues in the CDR3. The V end lost 11 bases, the J end lost 3 bases, and 8 bases lay between the germline ends.

The chain recombines TRBV5-4 with TRBJ1-2, with D perhaps TRBD1 (6 bases). Germline V gene sequence: CDR1 SGHNT, CDR2 YYREEE (reference sequence). This CDR3 spans 15 amino acids. V was cut by 4 bases and J by 0 bases, with 13 bases left in between. CDR3: CASSPGAPTNYGYTF. CDR3 DNA: TGTGCCAGCAGCCCAGGGGCACCTACTAACTATGGCTACACCTTC. Filled out from reference TRBV5-4 and TRBJ1-2, the complete variable domain reads ETGVTQSPTHLIKTRGQQVTLRCSSQSGHNTVSWYQQALGQGPQFIFQYYREEENGRGNFPPRFSGLQFPNYSSELNVNALELDDSALYLCASSPGAPTNYGYTFGSGTRLTVV.

In DNA form, the CDR3 reads TGCGCCAGCAGTCAATCGAGTACAGGGGACCAAGAGACCCAGTACTTC. It encodes CASSQSSTGDQETQYF. The J gene is TRBJ2-5, the V gene TRBV23-1; 7 nucleotides line up with TRBD1. TRBV23-1 is an ORF, and what it does is uncertain. The V and J ends lost 0 bases and 0 bases, in that order; junction bases with no gene match: 4. This CDR3 is built from 16 residues.

The CDR3 coding sequence is TGTGCCAGCAGTCCGGAAATGACAGGCGTTCGGGACGAGCAGTACTTC. Protein: CASSPEMTGVRDEQYF. This chain links TRBV21-1 with TRBJ2-7; the table assigns TRBD1, which was not confirmed against the DNA. TRBV21-1 is described as a pseudogene. The CDR3 contains 16 residues.

This rearrangement joins TRBV27 to TRBJ1-1; the D gene is possibly TRBD1 (6 bases). CDR1 is MNHEY and CDR2 is SMNVEV in the germline V gene (reference sequence). This CDR3 comprises 14 residues. Trimming left V 1 base short and J 3 bases short, with 9 bases between. The CDR3 region is CASSLLAGDTEAFF. CDR3 sequence (DNA): TGTGCCAGCAGTTTATTGGCAGGGGACACTGAAGCTTTCTTT.